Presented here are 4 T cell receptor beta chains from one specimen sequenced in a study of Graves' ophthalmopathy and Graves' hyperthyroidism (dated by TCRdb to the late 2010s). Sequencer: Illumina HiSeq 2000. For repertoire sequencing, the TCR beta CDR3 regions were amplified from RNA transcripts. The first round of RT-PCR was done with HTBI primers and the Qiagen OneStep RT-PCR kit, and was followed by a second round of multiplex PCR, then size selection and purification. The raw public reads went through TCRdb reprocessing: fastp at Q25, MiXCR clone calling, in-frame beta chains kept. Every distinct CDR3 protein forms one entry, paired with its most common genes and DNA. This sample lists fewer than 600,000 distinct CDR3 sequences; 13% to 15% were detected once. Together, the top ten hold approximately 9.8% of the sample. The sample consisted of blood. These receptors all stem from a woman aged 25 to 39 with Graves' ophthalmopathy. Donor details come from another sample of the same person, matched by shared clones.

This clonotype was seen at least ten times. The CDR3 DNA sequence: TGTGCCAGCAGCCCCCGGAGGCATGAAGCTTTCTTT. It codes for CASSPRRHEAFF. This chain joins TRBV13 and TRBJ1-1; D uncertain. Germline CDR1 is PRHDT and CDR2 is FYEKMQ (reference sequence). This CDR3 region has 12 residues. Trimming took 5 bases from V and 7 from J, leaving 11 bases between them.

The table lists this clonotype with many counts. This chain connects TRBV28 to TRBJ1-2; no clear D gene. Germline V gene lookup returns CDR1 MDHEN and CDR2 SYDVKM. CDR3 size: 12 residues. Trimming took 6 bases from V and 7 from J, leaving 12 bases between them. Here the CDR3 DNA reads TGTGCCAGCAGCCTCATTAATAGTGGCTACACCTTC. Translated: CASSLINSGYTF.

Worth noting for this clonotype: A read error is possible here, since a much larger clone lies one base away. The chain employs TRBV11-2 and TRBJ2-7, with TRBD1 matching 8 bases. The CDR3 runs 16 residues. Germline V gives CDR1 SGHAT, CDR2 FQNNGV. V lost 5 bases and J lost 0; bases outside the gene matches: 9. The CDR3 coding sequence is TGTGCCAGCAGCCCCTGGCCAGGGGGCATCTCCTACGAGCAGTACTTC. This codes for CASSPWPGGISYEQYF.

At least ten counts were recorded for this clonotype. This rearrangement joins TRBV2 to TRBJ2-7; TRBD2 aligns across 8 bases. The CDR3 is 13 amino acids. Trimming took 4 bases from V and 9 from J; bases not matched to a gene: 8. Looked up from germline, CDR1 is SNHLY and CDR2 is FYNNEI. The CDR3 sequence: CASSVTSGPGQYF. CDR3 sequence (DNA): TGTGCCAGCAGTGTTACTAGCGGCCCAGGGCAGTACTTC.